Below, 32 T cell receptor beta chains from the same sample are listed, as sequenced in a study of regulatory T cells in long-lasting Graves disease. Arm-PCR with iRepertoire HTBI primers amplified the CDR3 regions for these TCR beta libraries. One entry per CDR3 protein results from TCRdb running MiXCR on the multiplex PCR reads. The sample includes around 500,000 distinct CDR3 sequences, around 12% seen only once; the top ten take roughly 8.2%. The time point was: newly diagnosed GD, antithyroid drugs for less than 3 months. Construction of the TCR library relied on RNA isolated from PBMCs. The sample was also linked to a second study, of T cells in Graves' hyperthyroidism and ophthalmopathy.

The input for sequencing was peripheral blood mononuclear cells (PBMCs), taken at new diagnosis, from a patient treated with antithyroid drugs. These receptors all stem from a woman aged 30 to 39 with Graves disease.

The chain links TRBV4-2 to TRBJ2-5, with TRBD2 matching over 8 bases. The CDR3 contains 15 residues. V lost 4 bases and J lost 4; bases outside the gene matches: 8. The germline gives CDR1 LGHNA, CDR2 YNFKEQ. The chain's CDR3 is CASSPLTSGRETQYF. DNA for the CDR3: TGTGCCAGCAGCCCCCTTACTAGCGGACGAGAGACCCAGTACTTC.

Many counts were recorded for this clonotype. The chain uses TRBV19 and TRBJ1-1, with D perhaps matching TRBD1 (6 bases). CDR1 is LNHDA and CDR2 is SQIVND in the germline V gene (reference sequence). V was trimmed by 7 bases and J by 0 bases, leaving 12 bases between them. CDR3 length equals 14 residues. The DNA for the CDR3 is TGTGCCAGTATCCAGACAGGACTGAACACTGAAGCTTTCTTT. Its translation: CASIQTGLNTEAFF. Full variable domain (remainder filled in from reference TRBV19 and TRBJ1-1): DGGITQSPKYLFRKEGQNVTLSCEQNLNHDAMYWYRQDPGQGLRLIYYSQIVNDFQKGDIAEGYSVSREKKESFPLTVTSAQKNPTAFYLCASIQTGLNTEAFFGQGTRLTVV.

This clonotype was observed at least ten times. J is TRBJ2-5 and V is TRBV28; D perhaps matches TRBD2 (6 bases). Between the trimmed V and J ends, which lost 6 bases and 1 base, there was a span of 15 bases. The CDR3 has 15 amino acids. CDR1 and CDR2 from the germline V gene are MDHEN and SYDVKM. The CDR3 reads CASSISGLLQETQYF. CDR3 bases: TGTGCCAGCAGCATTAGCGGACTACTCCAAGAGACCCAGTACTTC.

As to this clonotype: Germline is not matched at one junction end, which may reflect a read error. The chain employs TRBV5-1 and TRBJ2-7; 7 bases align to TRBD1. The CDR3 contains 14 residues. In germline, CDR1 is SGHRS, CDR2 YFSETQ. Written as DNA, the CDR3 is TGCGCCAGCGGCTTAAGACAGGGAACCTACGAGCAGTACTTC. Translated, it gives CASGLRQGTYEQYF.

This chain uses TRBV11-3 with TRBJ2-7; 11 positions match TRBD2. V lost 0 bases to trimming and J lost 1 base; unmatched junction nucleotides: 11. The CDR3 totals 19 residues. Germline-derived CDR1 and CDR2 are SGHNT and YENEEA. The CDR3 nucleotides are TGTGCCAGCAGCTTAGATGGGGGGATAGCGGGAGGGCCGTCCTACGAGCAGTACTTC. Protein product: CASSLDGGIAGGPSYEQYF.

The sample holds a few counts of this clonotype. With a much larger clone just one base away, this may be a read error. The chain is built from TRBV7-8 and TRBJ1-1, with D uncertain. Germline CDR1 SGHVS, CDR2 FQNEAQ. The CDR3 covers 15 residues. Trimming shortened V by 1 base and J by 1 base, and 10 bases separated the two germline ends. CDR3 sequence (DNA): TGTGCCAGCAGCTTAGGAAGGAGGACGAACACTGAAGCTTTCTTT. Encoded protein: CASSLGRRTNTEAFF.

This clonotype occurred many times. The rearrangement uses TRBV4-1 and TRBJ1-6; 11 bases line up with TRBD1. This CDR3 comprises 15 residues. The junction had 7 bases not matched to a gene; V was cut back by 11 bases and J by 4 bases. Germline assignment: CDR1 MGHRA and CDR2 YSYEKL. The CDR3 region has the DNA TGCGCCGCTGGGACAGGGGGTGGTTATAATTCACCCCTCCACTTT. It yields the protein CAAGTGGGYNSPLHF.

This clonotype showed up just a few times. The genes are TRBV7-9 and TRBJ1-1, with D hard to call. Deletions cut 5 bases from V and 10 bases from J, with 11 bases between. The length of the CDR3 is 11 residues. The V gene's germline CDR1 is SEHNR and CDR2 FQNEAQ (reference sequence). CDR3 loop: CASSLQRIAFF. CDR3 in DNA: TGTGCCAGCAGCCTCCAGCGTATAGCTTTCTTT.

This clonotype occurred a few times. V gene TRBV5-1 combines with J gene TRBJ2-2; 10 bases are shared with TRBD1. Trimming cost V 4 bases and J 6 bases; bases outside gene matches: 9. The CDR3 runs to 16 residues. The germline gives CDR1 SGHRS, CDR2 YFSETQ. In DNA, the CDR3 is TGCGCCAGCAGCCCAACAGCGGACAGGGGGGCCGGGGAGCTGTTTTTT. It encodes CASSPTADRGAGELFF.

The rearrangement uses TRBV19 and TRBJ2-1; 8 bases line up with TRBD2. The CDR3 loop spans 14 amino acids. The V segment lost 10 bases and the J segment 3 bases; nucleotides outside the gene matches: 8. CDR1 and CDR2 (germline): LNHDA, SQIVND (reference sequence). CDR3 DNA sequence: TGTGCCACCTCCCGGGGGGGGGGCTACAATGAGCAGTTCTTC. Translation gives CATSRGGGYNEQFF.

A few counts support this clonotype. This rearrangement joins TRBV6-1 to TRBJ2-7; TRBD2 matches 8 bases. Germline lookup yields CDR1 MNHNS and CDR2 SASEGT. The length of the CDR3 is 15 residues. Losses at the gene ends were 3 bases for V and 0 bases for J; bases not matched to a gene: 4. CDR3 loop: CASSEDSGSSYEQYF. Written as DNA, the CDR3 is TGTGCCAGCAGTGAGGACAGCGGGAGCTCCTACGAGCAGTACTTC.

Many counts were recorded for this clonotype. The rearrangement joins TRBV15 to TRBJ2-1; TRBD2 matches 7 bases. The V gene end was trimmed by 0 bases and the J gene end by 3 bases; junction bases not matched to a gene: 8. CDR1 and CDR2 (germline): LNHNV, YYDKDF (reference sequence). This CDR3 has 17 amino acids. In DNA form, the CDR3 reads TGTGCCACCAGCAGAGACCCCCGCGGGGGAAGCTACAATGAGCAGTTCTTC. This sequence encodes CATSRDPRGGSYNEQFF. Full variable domain (outside the CDR3, taken from reference TRBV15 and TRBJ2-1): DAMVIQNPRYQVTQFGKPVTLSCSQTLNHNVMYWYQQKSSQAPKLLFHYYDKDFNNEADTPDNFQSRRPNTSFCFLDIRSPGLGDTAMYLCATSRDPRGGSYNEQFFGPGTRLTVL.

This clonotype has at least ten counts. This chain links TRBV7-2 with TRBJ2-1; TRBD2 aligns across 15 bases. The V segment lost 6 bases and the J segment 15 bases; nucleotides outside the gene matches: 18. The germline gives CDR1 SGHTA, CDR2 FQGNSA. The CDR3 is 17 amino acids. The CDR3 sequence: CASSLTGTSGRLSIPFF. In nucleotides, the CDR3 is TGTGCCAGCAGTCTAACCGGGACTAGCGGGAGGCTCTCTATTCCGTTCTTC.

CDR3 residues: CASSPTRAGRAGELFF. As DNA, the CDR3 is TGTGCCAGTAGCCCCACGCGGGCAGGGAGAGCCGGGGAGCTGTTTTTT. The rearrangement uses TRBV19 and TRBJ2-2, with D tentatively TRBD1 or TRBD2 (5 bases each). The CDR3 spans 16 residues. Per the germline V gene, CDR1 is LNHDA and CDR2 is SQIVND (reference sequence). V lost 6 bases to trimming and J lost 6 bases, with 20 bases between them.

This clonotype showed up many times. The V gene is TRBV10-3, the J gene TRBJ1-5; a weak D match, TRBD1 (5 bases). The germline V gene has CDR1 ENHRY and CDR2 SYGVKD. The V end lost 10 bases, the J end lost 0 bases, and 19 bases lay between the germline ends. The CDR3 spans 16 residues. The CDR3 sequence is CATAFGGRDSNQPQHF. Here the CDR3 DNA reads TGTGCCACCGCCTTCGGGGGAAGGGATAGCAATCAGCCCCAGCATTTT.

This clonotype was detected many times. The genes are TRBV13 and TRBJ2-1, with 7 bases identical to TRBD2. Germline loops: CDR1 PRHDT, CDR2 FYEKMQ (reference sequence). V was pared by 5 bases and J by 10 bases, with 5 bases of the junction left unmatched. CDR3 length: 12 amino acids. CDR3 sequence reads: CASSPPAGEQFF. The CDR3 nucleotides read TGTGCCAGCAGCCCGCCAGCGGGAGAGCAGTTCTTC.

The sample holds many counts of this clonotype. The gene calls are TRBV15 and TRBJ2-7; 8 nucleotides align to TRBD1. CDR1 and CDR2 (germline): LNHNV, YYDKDF (reference sequence). The ends lost 0 bases at V and 6 bases at J; junction bases unmatched: 4. The CDR3 covers 14 residues. The CDR3 sequence: CATSRDLTGGEQYF. The DNA for the CDR3 is TGTGCCACCAGCAGAGATTTAACAGGGGGCGAGCAGTACTTC.

The sample holds a few counts of this clonotype. The chain carries TRBV28 and TRBJ2-7; 11 nucleotides agree with TRBD2. The CDR3 contains 14 residues. V trimming: 8 bases; J trimming: 0 bases; junction bases outside the gene matches: 3. From germline, CDR1 is MDHEN and CDR2 SYDVKM. The CDR3: CASAGLAVSYEQYF. DNA of the CDR3: TGTGCCAGCGCGGGACTAGCGGTCTCCTACGAGCAGTACTTC.

This sequence joins TRBV7-9 and TRBJ2-5, with 10 bases identical to TRBD2. The CDR3 spans 15 residues. Germline trimming cut 0 bases from V and 4 bases from J; bases unmatched to any gene: 2. Germline CDR1 is SEHNR and CDR2 is FQNEAQ (reference sequence). The CDR3 DNA reads as TGTGCCAGCAGCTTAGCGGGACTAGCGAGAGAGACCCAGTACTTC. Its protein product is CASSLAGLARETQYF.

The V call is TRBV4-3, the J call TRBJ1-1; no clear D gene. CDR3 length: 14 amino acids. Deletions cut 1 base from V and 5 bases from J, with 11 bases between. Germline CDR1 and CDR2: LGHNA and YSLEER. The CDR3 loop reads CASSQVSGWTEAFF. CDR3 in DNA: TGCGCCAGCAGCCAAGTTTCTGGTTGGACTGAAGCTTTCTTT.

This clonotype was counted between two and nine times. V gene TRBV4-2 combines with J gene TRBJ2-7, with a tentative D call TRBD2 (5 bases). The ends were cut back, 1 base at V and 5 bases at J, with 18 bases in the middle. CDR3 length equals 16 residues. Germline CDR1 and CDR2: LGHNA and YNFKEQ. The CDR3 region has the DNA TGTGCCAGCAGCCAAGGCGGGTACGGGGAAGTTAACGAGCAGTACTTC. Its protein product is CASSQGGYGEVNEQYF.

The chain has TRBV7-9 and TRBJ2-1; no clear D. CDR1 is SEHNR, CDR2 FQNEAQ, per germline (reference sequence). The CDR3 is made up of 14 amino acids. V lost 5 bases and J lost 8, with 16 bases in between. CDR3 sequence: CASSRPPRSHEQFF. CDR3 bases: TGTGCCAGCAGCCGGCCCCCGAGGAGTCATGAGCAGTTCTTC.

This clonotype was counted at least ten times. The V and J genes are TRBV28 and TRBJ2-5, with 12 nucleotides matching TRBD2. After removal of 4 bases from V and 4 bases from J, the junction contained 1 base not matched to a gene. CDR1 is MDHEN and CDR2 is SYDVKM in the germline V gene. The CDR3 length is 14 residues. The CDR3: CASSSGLAGETQYF. CDR3 DNA: TGTGCCAGCAGTTCGGGACTAGCGGGAGAGACCCAGTACTTC. Variable domain in full (rest from reference TRBV28 and TRBJ2-5): DVKVTQSSRYLVKRTGEKVFLECVQDMDHENMFWYRQDPGLGLRLIYFSYDVKMKEKGDIPEGYSVSREKKERFSLILESASTNQTSMYLCASSSGLAGETQYFGPGTRLLVL.

This clonotype was counted at least ten times. The rearrangement joins TRBV29-1 to TRBJ2-3, with 10 bases identical to TRBD1. The CDR3 is 14 amino acids. Trimming cost V 8 bases and J 5 bases; bases outside gene matches: 10. CDR1 and CDR2 (germline): SQVTM, ANQGSEA. The CDR3 DNA sequence: TGCAGCTCGTCCGGGACAGGGGTTGAAGATACGCAGTATTTT. Translated, it gives CSSSGTGVEDTQYF.

A few counts support this clonotype. The chain employs TRBV7-8 and TRBJ1-2; tentative D call: TRBD1 (5 bases). Germline lookup yields CDR1 SGHVS and CDR2 FQNEAQ. Trimming stripped 7 bases from V and 4 bases from J, with 16 bases between. The CDR3 is made up of 14 amino acids. The chain's CDR3 is CASTPREGSYGYTF. The CDR3 DNA reads TGTGCCAGCACCCCCCGGGAGGGGTCCTATGGCTACACCTTC.

In its sample, this clonotype was seen many times. The DNA for the CDR3 is TGTGCCAGCTCGACCAGGGGGGAGGGAAATCAGCCCCAGCATTTT. Its translation: CASSTRGEGNQPQHF. The chain combines TRBV2 with TRBJ1-5; 7 bases align to TRBD1. Germline CDR1 reads SNHLY; CDR2 reads FYNNEI. With V trimmed by 8 bases and J by 4 bases, 11 bases remained unmatched. This CDR3 has 15 amino acids.

This clonotype was found many times. J is TRBJ1-1 and V is TRBV28; no clear D gene. V shed 3 bases and J shed 3 bases, with 8 bases lying between them. CDR1 is MDHEN and CDR2 is SYDVKM in the germline V gene. This CDR3 has 13 amino acids. CDR3 in DNA: TGTGCCAGCAGTTTTGTCGGAGACACTGAAGCTTTCTTT. Amino acid sequence: CASSFVGDTEAFF. Based on the CDR3 plus reference TRBV28 and TRBJ1-1, the full variable domain is DVKVTQSSRYLVKRTGEKVFLECVQDMDHENMFWYRQDPGLGLRLIYFSYDVKMKEKGDIPEGYSVSREKKERFSLILESASTNQTSMYLCASSFVGDTEAFFGQGTRLTVV.

As regards this clonotype: A much larger clone differs from this one at a single base, so this may be a read error. The chain combines TRBV18 with TRBJ2-2; D is undetermined. V dropped 1 base and J dropped 3 bases, with 9 bases sitting between them. CDR3 length equals 15 residues. The germline gives CDR1 KGHSH, CDR2 LQKENI. The CDR3 reads CASSPQNVDTGELFF. CDR3 in DNA: TGTGCCAGCTCACCACAGAACGTTGACACCGGGGAGCTGTTTTTT. Variable domain in full (rest from reference TRBV18 and TRBJ2-2): NAGVMQNPRHLVRRRGQEARLRCSPMKGHSHVYWYRQLPEEGLKFMVYLQKENIIDESGMPKERFSAEFPKEGPSILRIQQVVRGDSAAYFCASSPQNVDTGELFFGEGSRLTVL.

In this sample, this clonotype turned up many times. The chain carries TRBV28 and TRBJ2-7, with D perhaps TRBD1 (5 bases). Germline assignment: CDR1 MDHEN and CDR2 SYDVKM. CDR3 length: 12 residues. Trimming removed 1 base from V and 7 bases from J, with 8 bases in between. CDR3 bases: TGTGCCAGCAGTTTATCCCAGGGTGAGCAGTACTTC. It codes for CASSLSQGEQYF.

V gene TRBV7-8 combines with J gene TRBJ2-2; 9 bases are a match to TRBD2. Trimming cost V 7 bases and J 1 base; bases outside gene matches: 10. The CDR3 runs 17 residues. The V gene's germline CDR1 is SGHVS and CDR2 FQNEAQ. CDR3 nucleotide sequence: TGTGCCAGCATGATTCTCCCTAGCGGGATGAACACCGGGGAGCTGTTTTTT. Protein sequence: CASMILPSGMNTGELFF.

This clonotype was detected many times. V and J are TRBV4-2 and TRBJ2-7; the D is unclear. Per germline, CDR1 LGHNA and CDR2 YNFKEQ. The CDR3 has 14 amino acids. V was clipped by 1 base and J by 3 bases, with 10 bases between them. CDR3 DNA sequence: TGTGCCAGCAGCCAAGTTGATGAGAGCTACGAGCAGTACTTC. Protein product: CASSQVDESYEQYF.

Ten or more counts support this clonotype. The V and J genes are TRBV20-1 and TRBJ2-7; 14 bases line up with TRBD2. Germline-derived CDR1 and CDR2 are DFQATT and SNEGSKA (reference sequence). With 6 bases clipped from V and 3 bases from J, the junction kept 19 bases outside the gene matches. The CDR3 has 19 residues. The CDR3 DNA follows: TGCAGTGCCAGCACCCCGGGACTAGCGGGAGAAATCTGGATCTACGAGCAGTACTTC. This codes for CSASTPGLAGEIWIYEQYF.